Below, one TCR beta chain is given with its context. Its antigen remains unknown. Only in-frame clones appear in the TCRdb table, and some are missing; sequencing was by immunoSEQ multiplex PCR. The data contain fewer than 75,000 clones, roughly 87% of them singletons. People who had autoimmune disease history or systemic immunosuppression were excluded. Sampling of blood occurred at baseline, cycle 4 day 1, and cycle 7 day 1. This entry is derived from a study of OX40 agonist ivuxolimab in advanced cancers. In the study overall: Ivuxolimab is a fully human IgG2 antibody that activates OX40 (CD134). Study observations and caveats: With doses of 0.1 to 3.0 mg/kg, CD4+ and CD8+ blood T cells had undergone clonal expansion by week 6.

The CDR3 has 13 amino acids. V was clipped by 2 bases and J by 6 bases, with 10 bases between them. The germline V gene encodes CDR1 LNHDA and CDR2 SQIVND (reference sequence). The chain employs TRBV19 and TRBJ1-1; D ambiguous. This material consisted of CD4+ or CD8+ T cells sorted from blood, taken in a trial of the OX40 agonist ivuxolimab. The clonotype was recovered from an adult with an advanced solid tumor such as melanoma, head and neck, liver or kidney cancer. CDR3 nucleotide sequence: TGTGCCAGTAGTATATACGACCGGCCTGAAGCTTTCTTT. Translated: CASSIYDRPEAFF.